This TCR beta chain was obtained from a study of T cell responses to AZD1222 COVID-19 vaccine (dated by TCRdb to 2020 to 2022). At the level of the whole study: TCR sequencing was performed for 230 to 250 trial participants, of whom some 200 were given two doses of AZD1222 and around 25 were given two doses of MenACWY control vaccine. Enrollment into the trials was organized by age into subgroups of 18-55, 56-69 and 70-plus years, and those subgroups contained approximately 150, 30 and 60 TCR-sequenced participants, respectively. The paper's findings and limits, for the study overall: Conclusions about previously exposed vaccinees are limited, since just five or six AZD1222 recipients were seropositive for SARS-CoV-2 at baseline. Reportedly, almost half of the unique spike-specific TCRs recognized epitopes lying outside the regions that are mutated in the B.1.351 and B.1.1.7 variants. Spike-specific TCR breadth and depth rose significantly after two AZD1222 doses compared with day 0 and with MenACWY recipients. Because no day 14 peak-response samples were available, the repertoires could be characterized only after the peak T cell response. Participants were mostly white British and included more females than males, and it was suggested by the authors that clonal diversity may have been underestimated. The whole spike protein was spanned by vaccine-associated CD4 TCRs, and dominant responses were seen in regions 160-218 and 743-854. The 56-69-year group was small, and its depth increase did not reach significance, likely because of low power.

The CDR3 regions of human TCRbeta chains were subjected to immunosequencing. As for the original processing: TCRs in the repertoires were matched against a reference library of SARS-CoV-2-specific TCRs that had been generated with the MIRA antigen-specificity platform. Breadth was defined as the fraction of unique TCRs that were SARS-CoV-2-associated. Depth was defined as the fraction of total T cells that were SARS-CoV-2-associated. Using the MIRA data, each spike-specific TCR was assigned both to the spike region to which the TCR was reactive and to a CD4 or CD8 class. Log10-transformed breadth and depth values were compared by one-way ANOVA with Sidak's multiple comparisons tests. TCRdb retrieved this table from immuneACCESS and kept in-frame rearrangements only. Not all clones are present; in checked studies, unresolved V genes account for under half, and no reason is known for the remainder. Clonal size and the V and J genes are those of that table, whereas D and trimming came from the DNA. This sample is represented by roughly 140,000 clones; around nine tenths of them were singletons. Approximately 7.2% of the sample rests with the top ten.

The time point label on this specimen signifies: sample from adult after SARS-CoV-2 infection, after symptom onset. Two convalescent COVID-19 patients, sampled after symptom onset from adults with prior SARS-CoV-2 infection, were also TCR-sequenced for comparison. Points on this clone: Its antigen is still unknown. Nothing much larger sits one base from this clone, and base qualities are not available.

Germline trimming amounts to 3 bases on V and 4 bases on J, with 2 as the count of junction bases outside the gene matches. Based on the germline V gene, the CDR1 and CDR2 sequences are MDHEN and SYDVKM. From cysteine to phenylalanine, the CDR3 is 15 amino acids long. This entry keeps only the CDR3 DNA: 45 bases, framed from base 1. The TCR originated in an adult who had recovered from COVID-19. Here the sequenced sample was peripheral blood, taken after recovery from COVID-19. The rearranged chain carries TRBV28 and TRBJ2-5; 13 central nucleotides agree with TRBD2. The nucleotide sequence is given as TGTGCCAGCAGTTTTCGACTAGCGGGAGGAGAGACCCAGTACTTC. It encodes CASSFRLAGGETQYF.